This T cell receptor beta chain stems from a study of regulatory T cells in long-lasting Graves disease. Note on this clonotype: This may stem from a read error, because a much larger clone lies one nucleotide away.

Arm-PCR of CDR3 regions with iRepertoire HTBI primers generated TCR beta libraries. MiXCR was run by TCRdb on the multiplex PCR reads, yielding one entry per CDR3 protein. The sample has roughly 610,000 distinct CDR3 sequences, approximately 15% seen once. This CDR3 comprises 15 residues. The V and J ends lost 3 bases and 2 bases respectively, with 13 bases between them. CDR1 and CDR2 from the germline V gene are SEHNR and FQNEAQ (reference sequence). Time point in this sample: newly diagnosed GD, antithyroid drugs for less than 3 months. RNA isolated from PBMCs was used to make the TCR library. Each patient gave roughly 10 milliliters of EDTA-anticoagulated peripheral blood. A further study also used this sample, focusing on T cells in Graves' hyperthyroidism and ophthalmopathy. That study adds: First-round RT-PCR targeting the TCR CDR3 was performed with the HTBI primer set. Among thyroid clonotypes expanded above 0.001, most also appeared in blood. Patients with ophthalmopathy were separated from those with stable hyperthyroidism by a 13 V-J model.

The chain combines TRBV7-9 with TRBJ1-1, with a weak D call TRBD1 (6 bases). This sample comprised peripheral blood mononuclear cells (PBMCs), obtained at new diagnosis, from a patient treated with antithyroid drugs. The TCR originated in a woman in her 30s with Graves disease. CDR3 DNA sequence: TGTGCCAGCAGCTTGAGGACAGTAACAAACACTGAAGCTTTCTTT. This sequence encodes CASSLRTVTNTEAFF.